A selection of T cell receptor beta chains follows, all from one sample in a study of Graves' ophthalmopathy and Graves' hyperthyroidism. TCRdb independently ran MiXCR on the multiplex PCR reads; one entry per CDR3 protein. The top ten hold 11% of the sample, which has roughly 1.1 million distinct CDR3 sequences, around a third seen once. The sample consisted of peripheral blood or thyroid tissue (not recorded which). These receptors originate from an adult man with Graves' hyperthyroidism. The CDR3 runs from the conserved cysteine through the conserved F or W. The D gene is left open where the match is weak. Rows may omit the clone size; those that give it use once, few, many or a size class.

13 NA many TRBJ1-3 TRBV19 CASRTYSGNTIYF TGTGCCAGTAGGACATACTCTGGAAACACCATATATTTT
15 TRBD1 NA TRBJ1-4 TRBV20-1 CSVGPPGQGREKLFF TGCAGTGTAGGACCGCCGGGACAGGGCCGTGAAAAACTGTTTTTT
14 NA few TRBJ1-1 TRBV5-1 CASSSSGMNTEAFF TGCGCCAGCAGCTCCTCCGGGATGAACACTGAAGCTTTCTTT
15 TRBD1 NA TRBJ2-2 TRBV7-9 CASSPGTARTGELFF TGTGCCAGCAGCCCAGGGACAGCGAGGACCGGGGAGCTGTTTTTT
12 TRBD2 NA TRBJ2-5 TRBV29-1 CSAGLATGTQYF TGCAGCGCCGGACTAGCAACCGGGACCCAGTACTTC
15 NA many TRBJ1-5 TRBV15 CATSSERSYNQPQHF TGTGCCACCAGCAGTGAGCGGTCATATAATCAGCCCCAGCATTTT
13 TRBD1 NA TRBJ1-5 TRBV20-1 CSLRGQGNQPQHF TGCAGCTTAAGGGGACAGGGGAATCAGCCCCAGCATTTT
16 NA NA TRBJ2-5 TRBV20-1 CSANIPGLIPGETQYF TGCAGTGCTAACATTCCGGGCCTTATACCCGGTGAGACCCAGTACTTC
12 NA many TRBJ1-5 TRBV12-3/TRBV12-4 CASSPQGQPQHF TGTGCCAGCAGCCCTCAGGGTCAGCCCCAGCATTTT
15 TRBD2 few TRBJ2-7 TRBV10-3 CASSLLADNSYEQYF TGTGCCAGCAGTTTACTAGCGGATAACTCTTACGAGCAGTACTTC
14 NA NA TRBJ2-7 TRBV7-9 CASTPLEGYYEQYF TGTGCCAGCACCCCCCTCGAGGGCTACTACGAGCAGTACTTC
12 NA NA TRBJ1-2 TRBV29-1 CSVEDYRGGYTF TGCAGCGTTGAAGATTACCGGGGTGGCTACACCTTC
12 TRBD1 many TRBJ1-1 TRBV10-1 CASGDRTNEAFF TGCGCCAGCGGGGACAGGACGAATGAAGCTTTCTTT
14 NA NA TRBJ2-5 TRBV5-1 CASSLRLNQETQYF TGCGCCAGCAGCTTGCGGCTAAACCAAGAGACCCAGTACTTC
15 TRBD1 NA TRBJ2-5 TRBV10-3 CAISDRDRGGETQYF TGTGCCATCAGTGACCGGGACAGGGGGGGTGAGACCCAGTACTTC
17 TRBD1 many TRBJ2-6 TRBV7-8 CASSHRGAHSGANVLTF TGTGCCAGCAGCCACAGGGGGGCCCACTCTGGGGCCAACGTCCTGACTTTC
12 NA NA TRBJ1-2 TRBV10-2 CASDSGRDGYTF TGCGCCAGCGACAGCGGACGAGATGGCTACACCTTC
16 TRBD1 NA TRBJ2-5 TRBV11-2 CASSLAPGTAQETQYF TGTGCCAGCAGCTTAGCGCCAGGGACAGCTCAAGAGACCCAGTACTTC
12 NA NA TRBJ1-3 TRBV7-9 CASSSRVNTIYF TGTGCCAGCAGCTCCCGCGTGAACACCATATATTTT
12 TRBD1 NA TRBJ1-2 TRBV5-1 CASSFGQGGNTF TGTGCCAGCAGCTTCGGACAGGGGGGAAACACCTTC
15 NA few TRBJ1-1 TRBV4-2 CASSQDRDMNTEAFF TGTGCCAGCAGCCAAGATAGGGACATGAACACTGAAGCTTTCTTT
15 NA NA TRBJ2-7 TRBV7-4 CASCGDGLNPYEQYF TGTGCCAGCTGTGGGGACGGGTTGAATCCCTACGAGCAGTACTTC
14 TRBD1 few TRBJ2-7 TRBV20-1 CSARRDRVPYEQYF TGCAGTGCTAGGCGGGACAGGGTCCCCTACGAGCAGTACTTC
15 NA once TRBJ2-7 TRBV6-1 CASRSLRQASYEQYF TGTGCCAGCAGATCCCTCAGGCAGGCCTCCTACGAGCAGTACTTC
15 TRBD2 many TRBJ2-5 TRBV7-2 CASSLRAGFLETQYF TGTGCCAGCAGCTTGCGAGCGGGGTTTCTAGAGACCCAGTACTTC
14 NA NA TRBJ1-6 TRBV7-8 CASSNRGDNSPLHF TGTGCCAGCAGCAACCGGGGGGATAATTCACCCCTCCACTTT
16 NA NA TRBJ1-4 TRBV6-5 CASSSRTANVGEKLFF TGTGCCAGCAGTTCCAGGACCGCCAATGTTGGTGAAAAACTGTTTTTT
10 NA many TRBJ1-1 TRBV20-1 CSAGGLEAFF TGCAGTGCCGGCGGACTTGAAGCTTTCTTT
14 NA once TRBJ1-2 TRBV25-1 CASSEPREYYGYTF TGTGCCAGCAGTGAACCTCGGGAATACTATGGCTACACCTTC
15 NA few TRBJ1-2 TRBV20-1 CSARDPGRTNYGYTF TGCAGTGCTAGAGATCCGGGCAGGACCAACTATGGCTACACCTTC
15 NA NA TRBJ2-6 TRBV15 CATSRGISGANVLTF TGTGCCACCAGCAGAGGGATAAGTGGGGCCAACGTCCTGACTTTC
11 NA NA TRBJ2-6 TRBV29-1 CSVEEGGAEAF TGCAGCGTTGAAGAAGGTGGGGCTGAAGCTTTC
13 NA NA TRBJ1-1 TRBV19 CASSNRDNTEAFF TGTGCCAGTAGTAACCGGGACAATACTGAAGCTTTCTTT
12 TRBD1 NA TRBJ2-2 TRBV25-1 CAGRDHRGRLFF TGTGCCGGCAGGGACCACAGGGGGAGGCTGTTTTTT
15 NA NA TRBJ2-5 TRBV11-1 CASSPQSTVQETQYF TGTGCCAGCAGCCCCCAATCGACAGTCCAAGAGACCCAGTACTTC
14 NA NA TRBJ1-6 TRBV4-3 CASSRDPYNSPLHF TGCGCCAGCAGCCGAGACCCATATAATTCACCCCTCCACTTT
15 NA NA TRBJ2-5 TRBV25-1 CASVEHGVGRETQYF TGTGCCAGCGTTGAACATGGGGTTGGTAGAGAGACCCAGTACTTC
14 NA many TRBJ2-7 TRBV10-2 CASSSSGIRYEQYF TGCGCCAGCAGTTCCTCGGGGATCCGCTACGAGCAGTACTTC
12 TRBD1 NA TRBJ1-2 TRBV20-1 CRPVAGTGGYTF TGCAGGCCAGTGGCGGGGACAGGGGGCTACACCTTC
15 NA NA TRBJ2-5 TRBV6-1 CASAISRFRQETQYF TGTGCCAGCGCAATTAGTAGGTTTCGCCAAGAGACCCAGTACTTC
13 NA many TRBJ2-7 TRBV7-9 CASSGRVGYEQYF TGTGCCAGCAGCGGCCGGGTGGGATACGAGCAGTACTTC
12 NA many TRBJ1-1 TRBV12-3/TRBV12-4 CASSPDRREAFF TGTGCCAGCAGTCCCGACAGGAGAGAAGCTTTCTTT